The sequence of this TCR beta chain was determined in a study of CD8+ T cells in alopecia areata. Background on the study: A regimen of oral tofacitinib, 5 to 10 mg twice daily, was given to treated patients.

Obtained from alopecia areata patients were lesional scalp punch biopsies along with peripheral blood. The V end lost 5 bases, the J end lost 0 bases, and 14 bases lay between the germline ends. The CDR3 length is 15 residues. In germline, CDR1 is GTSNPN, CDR2 SVGIG (reference sequence). Isolated RNA was reverse transcribed into cDNA used as the sequencing template. Sequencing was performed with immunoSEQ multiplex PCR; in TCRdb, only in-frame clones are kept and a portion is missing. The sample shows roughly 150,000 clones, roughly 61% of them seen only once. This clone came up a few times. Its antigen is undetermined. Study findings and constraints: Normal skin's resident alphabeta T cells are also sequenced in scalp samples. Possibly because of HLA-related factors, TCR sharing was less clear across patients than in mice.

The V call is TRBV30, the J call TRBJ1-3, with D possibly matching TRBD1 (5 bases). This receptor was taken from a human donor with alopecia areata. This specimen was CD4+ T cells sorted from blood, taken at week 0. This CDR3 reads CAWDRGSHSGNTIYF. CDR3 DNA sequence: TGTGCCTGGGACCGGGGCTCCCACTCTGGAAACACCATATATTTT. Supplemented by reference TRBV30 and TRBJ1-3, the full variable domain reads SQTIHQWPATLVQPVGSPLSLECTVEGTSNPNLYWYRQAAGRGLQLLFYSVGIGQISSEVPQNLSASRPQDRQFILSSKKLLLSDSGFYLCAWDRGSHSGNTIYFGEGSWLTVV.